The 16 T cell receptor beta chains below all came from one sample that was sequenced in a study of T cells in Graves' hyperthyroidism and ophthalmopathy. The TCR beta CDR3 regions underwent amplification using RNA transcripts as the source. TCR CDR3 underwent first-round RT-PCR with the HTBI primer set. Each CDR3 protein gets one entry after TCRdb re-called the multiplex PCR reads with MiXCR. The repertoire holds under 300,000 distinct CDR3 sequences, with nearly 15% as singletons. Sequencing was carried out using blood. The source of these receptors is a woman between 50 and 59 years old with Graves' hyperthyroidism that later progressed to Graves' ophthalmopathy.

This clonotype was detected ten times or more. J is TRBJ2-2 and V is TRBV20-1; D is uncertain. V lost 6 bases and J lost 1, with 24 bases in between. Germline V gene lookup returns CDR1 DFQATT and CDR2 SNEGSKA (reference sequence). The length of the CDR3 is 18 residues. The CDR3 reads CSAEIQELGSKNTGELFF. In DNA, the CDR3 is TGCAGTGCCGAGATTCAGGAACTCGGATCTAAGAACACCGGGGAGCTGTTTTTT.

This clonotype was counted only a few times. The chain is built from TRBV5-4 and TRBJ2-3; 7 nucleotides agree with TRBD2. The CDR3 runs 16 residues. The V gene's germline CDR1 is SGHNT and CDR2 YYREEE (reference sequence). V lost 5 bases and J lost 0; bases outside the gene matches: 9. The CDR3 here is CASSTVGGGSTDTQYF. The CDR3 DNA is TGTGCCAGCAGTACGGTGGGGGGAGGGAGCACAGATACGCAGTATTTT.

This clonotype appeared many times. This rearrangement joins TRBV28 to TRBJ1-1, with no clear D. CDR3 size: 12 residues. The germline gives CDR1 MDHEN, CDR2 SYDVKM. The germline V and J ends were trimmed by 3 bases and 7 bases, with 9 bases remaining between them. The CDR3 loop is CASSLIGGEAFF. The CDR3, as DNA: TGTGCCAGCAGTTTGATCGGCGGTGAAGCTTTCTTT.

This clonotype occurred many times. The chain recombines TRBV7-6 with TRBJ2-7; the D call may be TRBD1 or TRBD2 (6 bases each). With 5 bases removed from V and 6 bases from J, the gap between germline ends came to 11 bases. The CDR3 is made up of 12 amino acids. Per germline, CDR1 SGHVS and CDR2 FNYEAQ. DNA for the CDR3: TGTGCCAGCAGCCAGGGGAGGTCCGAGCAGTACTTC. Encoded protein: CASSQGRSEQYF.

This clonotype was picked up many times. The rearrangement joins TRBV6-1 to TRBJ2-7; D not resolved. CDR1 is MNHNS and CDR2 is SASEGT in the germline V gene. The V gene lost 7 bases and the J gene lost 7 bases, with 17 bases spanning the gap. The CDR3 consists of 13 residues. The CDR3 sequence: CASKETPKAEQYF. The CDR3 DNA reads TGTGCCAGCAAGGAGACCCCCAAGGCGGAGCAGTACTTC.

This clonotype was recorded many times. This chain's CDR3 is CASSPGQGGDTQYF. In DNA, the CDR3 is TGTGCCAGCTCACCTGGACAGGGGGGTGATACGCAGTATTTT. The J gene is TRBJ2-3, the V gene TRBV18; 10 bases align to TRBD1. With 3 bases clipped from V and 6 bases from J, the junction kept 3 bases outside the gene matches. Germline assignment: CDR1 KGHSH and CDR2 LQKENI. CDR3 length: 14 amino acids.

The gene calls are TRBV5-1 and TRBJ2-3; weak D call: TRBD1 (5 bases). Germline V gene lookup returns CDR1 SGHRS and CDR2 YFSETQ. V lost 4 bases and J 5 bases, leaving 11 bases between the germline ends. This CDR3 region has 13 residues. The DNA of the CDR3 is TGCGCCAGCAGCCCAAACGACAGAGATACGCAGTATTTT. It translates to CASSPNDRDTQYF.

This rearrangement joins TRBV28 to TRBJ2-1; TRBD2 matches 7 bases. The CDR3 runs 14 residues. With V trimmed by 5 bases and J by 8 bases, 9 bases remained unmatched. Germline V lookup: CDR1 MDHEN, CDR2 SYDVKM. The CDR3 protein is CASSDGLEGDEQFF. The CDR3 DNA sequence: TGTGCCAGCAGTGACGGACTAGAAGGTGATGAGCAGTTCTTC.

Only a few counts were recorded for this clonotype. The V and J genes are TRBV9 and TRBJ2-1; D is perhaps TRBD2 (5 bases). The V end lost 0 bases, the J end lost 6 bases, and 10 bases lay between the germline ends. Per germline, CDR1 SGDLS and CDR2 YYNGEE. This CDR3 has 14 residues. CDR3 in amino acids: CASSVGQRANEQFF. The DNA for the CDR3 is TGTGCCAGCAGCGTAGGGCAGAGGGCCAATGAGCAGTTCTTC.

This clonotype has ten or more counts. J is TRBJ1-2 and V is TRBV20-1, with 7 bases aligning to TRBD1. The CDR3 totals 15 residues. Germline CDR1 and CDR2: DFQATT and SNEGSKA (reference sequence). V shed 0 bases and J 2 bases; nucleotides not matched to a gene: 6. The CDR3 DNA sequence: TGCAGTGCTAGAGATAGAGGGGGCCCGAACTATGGCTACACCTTC. It is translated as CSARDRGGPNYGYTF.

This clonotype was observed a handful of times. This sequence joins TRBV20-1 and TRBJ2-3; a weak D match, TRBD2 (5 bases). Germline lookup yields CDR1 DFQATT and CDR2 SNEGSKA (reference sequence). V shed 6 bases and J shed 2 bases, with 15 bases lying between them. The CDR3 runs to 14 residues. This CDR3 is CSATGWVPTDTQYF. The CDR3 DNA follows: TGCAGTGCCACGGGATGGGTTCCCACAGATACGCAGTATTTT.

This clonotype was observed at least ten times. This chain joins TRBV20-1 and TRBJ2-1; weak D call: TRBD2 (5 bases). Between the trimmed V and J ends, which lost 6 bases and 0 bases, there was a span of 15 bases. The V gene's germline CDR1 is DFQATT and CDR2 SNEGSKA (reference sequence). The CDR3 is 15 amino acids. Here the CDR3 DNA reads TGCAGTGCCTCGAGCGGTAGCCGCTCCTACAATGAGCAGTTCTTC. Residues: CSASSGSRSYNEQFF.

A few counts support this clonotype. The rearrangement joins TRBV9 to TRBJ2-2, with a possible D match to TRBD1 (5 bases). Germline lookup yields CDR1 SGDLS and CDR2 YYNGEE. V was clipped by 0 bases and J by 6 bases, with 9 bases between them. The CDR3 covers 14 residues. The CDR3 spells CASSVAGFPGELFF. The DNA of the CDR3 is TGTGCCAGCAGCGTAGCAGGGTTCCCCGGGGAGCTGTTTTTT.

This clonotype was observed many times. This chain joins TRBV2 and TRBJ2-2, with a possible D match to TRBD1 (5 bases). The CDR3 length is 14 residues. The V and J ends lost 8 bases and 4 bases respectively, with 14 bases between them. From germline, CDR1 is SNHLY and CDR2 FYNNEI. The CDR3 loop reads CASSGLGATGELFF. CDR3 DNA: TGTGCCAGCTCGGGCCTTGGGGCCACCGGGGAGCTGTTTTTT.

This clonotype was picked up many times. The chain combines TRBV7-6 with TRBJ2-1; weak D call: TRBD1 (5 bases). This CDR3 has 15 residues. The V gene lost 0 bases and the J gene lost 7 bases, with 13 bases spanning the gap. The V gene's germline CDR1 is SGHVS and CDR2 FNYEAQ. The CDR3 bases are TGTGCCAGCAGCTTAGCTCCGAGCCCAGGGAATGAGCAGTTCTTC. Translation: CASSLAPSPGNEQFF.

This clonotype was seen at least ten times. The chain uses TRBV13 and TRBJ2-1; D tentatively fits TRBD1 or TRBD2 (5 bases each). Germline V lookup: CDR1 PRHDT, CDR2 FYEKMQ (reference sequence). This CDR3 region has 14 residues. V was shortened by 1 base and J by 8 bases, with 12 bases between the two germline ends. The CDR3 region has the DNA TGTGCCAGCAGCTTAGCGCGAGGGGAAGATGAGCAGTTCTTC. Its translation is CASSLARGEDEQFF. The variable domain in full, with the rest retrieved from reference TRBV13 and TRBJ2-1, is AAGVIQSPRHLIKEKRETATLKCYPIPRHDTVYWYQQGPGQDPQFLISFYEKMQSDKGSIPDRFSAQQFSDYHSELNMSSLELGDSALYFCASSLARGEDEQFFGPGTRLTVL.